This TCR beta chain was sequenced for a study of cytomegalovirus exposure and HLA in healthy donors. Study observations and caveats: Reported performance of the classifier showed diagnosis of cytomegalovirus status with high specificity and sensitivity.

This clone appeared once. Its specificity is unknown. The PCR used 60 Vbeta and 13 Jbeta primers. The table came from immunoSEQ multiplex PCR; TCRdb's copy has only in-frame clones and leaves some out. Of tens of thousands of clones listed, 84% are singletons. The sample comprised PBMCs. The sequence was collected from a woman aged 18-35 years in good health and CMV-seronegative.

The chain's CDR3 is CASSFSGGLDEQFF. CDR3 DNA sequence: TGTGCCAGCAGCTTCAGCGGGGGGCTGGATGAGCAGTTCTTC. The chain combines TRBV7-9 with TRBJ2-1, with 9 bases identical to TRBD2. The CDR3 has 14 residues. Per germline, CDR1 SEHNR and CDR2 FQNEAQ (reference sequence). V trimming: 3 bases; J trimming: 8 bases; junction bases outside the gene matches: 5.